This T cell receptor beta chain appears in the sequencing data of a study of cytomegalovirus exposure and HLA in healthy donors. PCR primers comprised 60 Vbeta and 13 Jbeta primers. Produced via immunoSEQ multiplex PCR; TCRdb's table is partial and in-frame only. There are about 140,000 clones in the sample; about 81% occur only once, and around 7.8% lies in the top ten. The V gene lost 0 bases and the J gene lost 0 bases, with 10 bases spanning the gap. CDR1 and CDR2 from the germline V gene are KGHSH and LQKENI. This CDR3 has 16 residues. The material sequenced was PBMCs. This rearrangement joins TRBV18 to TRBJ2-3; perhaps TRBD2 as D (5 bases). This clonotype originated in a woman between 45 and 60 years old in good health and CMV-seropositive. The DNA of the CDR3 is TGTGCCAGCTCACCACCGATGAGGGAAAGCACAGATACGCAGTATTTT. Its protein product is CASSPPMRESTDTQYF.